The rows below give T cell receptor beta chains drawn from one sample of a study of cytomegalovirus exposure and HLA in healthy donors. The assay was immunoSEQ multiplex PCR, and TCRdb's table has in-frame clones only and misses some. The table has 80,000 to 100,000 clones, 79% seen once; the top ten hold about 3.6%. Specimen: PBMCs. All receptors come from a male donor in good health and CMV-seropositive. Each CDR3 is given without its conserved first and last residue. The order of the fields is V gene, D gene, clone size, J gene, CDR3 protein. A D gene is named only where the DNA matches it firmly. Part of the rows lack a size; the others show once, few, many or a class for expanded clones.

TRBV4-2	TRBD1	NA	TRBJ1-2	ASSQETGIRGYGYT
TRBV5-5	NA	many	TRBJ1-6	ASSLTGPPLH
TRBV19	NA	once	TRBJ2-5	ASSIGGGEETQY
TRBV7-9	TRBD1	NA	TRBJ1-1	ASSLGPGQGPNTEAF
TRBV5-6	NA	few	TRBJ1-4	ASSLAAGENEKLF
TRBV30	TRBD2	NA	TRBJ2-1	AWTQRGLSSYNEQF
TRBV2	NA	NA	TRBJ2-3	ASTEEDTQY
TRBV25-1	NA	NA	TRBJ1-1	ASRGHTGNTEAF
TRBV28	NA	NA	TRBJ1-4	ASSSTTGIPNEKLF
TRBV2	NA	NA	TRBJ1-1	AMAGGFAEAF
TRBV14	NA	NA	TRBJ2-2	ASSPYRGELF
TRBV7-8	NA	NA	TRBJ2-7	ASSLDRRSSYEQY
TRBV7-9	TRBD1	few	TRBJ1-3	ASQQGTSGNTIY
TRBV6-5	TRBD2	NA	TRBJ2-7	ASSYALAGRIYEQY
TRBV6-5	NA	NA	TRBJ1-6	ASSYSRIGDTLH
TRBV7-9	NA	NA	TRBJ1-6	ASSQTSSYSPLH
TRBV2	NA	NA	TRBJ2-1	ASSEPASNSYNEQF
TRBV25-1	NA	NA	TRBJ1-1	ASKGHLNTEAF
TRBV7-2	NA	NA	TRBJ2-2	ASSLAGVYTGELF
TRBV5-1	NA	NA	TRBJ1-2	ASASGTLTYGYT
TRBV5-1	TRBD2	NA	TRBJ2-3	ASSQGLAGGTDTQY
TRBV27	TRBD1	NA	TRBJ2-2	ASSLPDDRGTNTGELF
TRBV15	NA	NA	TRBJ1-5	ATSYSNQPQH
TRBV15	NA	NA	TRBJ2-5	ATSPGQVQETQY
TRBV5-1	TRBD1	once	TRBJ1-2	ASSFRRDRSNYGYT
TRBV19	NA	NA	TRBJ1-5	ASTLLLTGYQPQH
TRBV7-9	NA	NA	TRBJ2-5	ASSPLETQY
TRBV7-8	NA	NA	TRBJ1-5	ASSLEIPGQPNQPQH
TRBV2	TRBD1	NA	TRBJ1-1	ASRPLQGRATEAF
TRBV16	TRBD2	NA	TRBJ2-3	ASSQSGGITDTQY
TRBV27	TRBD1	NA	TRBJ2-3	ASSLRDRGGTQY
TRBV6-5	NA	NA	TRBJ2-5	ASSSQGAGAKETQY
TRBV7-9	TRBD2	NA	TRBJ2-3	ASSLSGGAGNPSTDTQY
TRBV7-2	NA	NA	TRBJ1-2	ASTTGFYGYT
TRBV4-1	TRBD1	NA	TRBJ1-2	ASSRGQTEANYGYT
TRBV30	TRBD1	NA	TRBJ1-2	ACGTGESRGYT
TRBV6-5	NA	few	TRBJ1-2	ASSYVDRLGHGYT
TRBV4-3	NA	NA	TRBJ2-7	ASSPTLGGYEQY
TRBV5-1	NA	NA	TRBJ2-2	ASSLARAGEAGELF
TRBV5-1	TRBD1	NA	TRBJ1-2	ASSLGGLRQGVRGYT
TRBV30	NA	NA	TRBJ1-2	AWSGGTDNYWTYT
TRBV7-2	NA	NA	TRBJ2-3	ASSLAGLPNTDTQY
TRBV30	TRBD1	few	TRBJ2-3	AWSVRGLAPDTQY
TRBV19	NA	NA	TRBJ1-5	ASSMSRNQPQH
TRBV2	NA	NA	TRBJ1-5	ASSADLFSNQPQH
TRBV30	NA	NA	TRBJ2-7	AWSSQGREQY
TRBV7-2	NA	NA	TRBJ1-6	ASSLALNSPLH
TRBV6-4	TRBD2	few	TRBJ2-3	ASSEGGTRDTQY
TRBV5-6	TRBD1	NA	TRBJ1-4	ASSLTGQGDEKLF
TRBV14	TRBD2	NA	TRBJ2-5	ASSQGLAGVETQY
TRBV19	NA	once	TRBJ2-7	ASSVDSYEQY
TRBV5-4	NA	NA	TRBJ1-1	ASSLQAAMNTEAF
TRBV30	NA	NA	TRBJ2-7	AWSTTGNGQY
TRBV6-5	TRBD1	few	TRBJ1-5	ASSKRGPNQPQH